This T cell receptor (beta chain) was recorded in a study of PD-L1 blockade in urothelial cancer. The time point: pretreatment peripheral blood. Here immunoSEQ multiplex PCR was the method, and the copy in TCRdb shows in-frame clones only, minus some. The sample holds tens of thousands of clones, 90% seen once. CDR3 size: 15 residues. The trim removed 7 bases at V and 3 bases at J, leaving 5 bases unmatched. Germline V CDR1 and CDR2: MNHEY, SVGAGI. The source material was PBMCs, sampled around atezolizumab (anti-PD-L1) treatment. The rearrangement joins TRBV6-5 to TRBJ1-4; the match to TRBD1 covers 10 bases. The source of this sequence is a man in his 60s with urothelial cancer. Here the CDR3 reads CASIDRGRSNEKLFF. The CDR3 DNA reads TGTGCCAGCATTGACAGGGGGCGTTCTAATGAAAAACTGTTTTTT.